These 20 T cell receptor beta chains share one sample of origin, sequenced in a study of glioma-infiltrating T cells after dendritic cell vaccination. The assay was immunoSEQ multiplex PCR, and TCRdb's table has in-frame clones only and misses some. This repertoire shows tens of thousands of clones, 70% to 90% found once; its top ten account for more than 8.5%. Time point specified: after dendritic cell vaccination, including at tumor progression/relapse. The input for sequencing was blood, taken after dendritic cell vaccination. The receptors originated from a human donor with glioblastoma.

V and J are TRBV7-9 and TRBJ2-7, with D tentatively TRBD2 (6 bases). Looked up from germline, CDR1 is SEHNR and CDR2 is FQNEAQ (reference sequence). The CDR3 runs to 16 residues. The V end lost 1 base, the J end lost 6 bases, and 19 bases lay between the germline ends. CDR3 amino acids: CASSLDGLMGRSEQYF. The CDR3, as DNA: TGTGCCAGCAGCTTAGACGGGTTAATGGGGAGGAGCGAGCAGTACTTC.

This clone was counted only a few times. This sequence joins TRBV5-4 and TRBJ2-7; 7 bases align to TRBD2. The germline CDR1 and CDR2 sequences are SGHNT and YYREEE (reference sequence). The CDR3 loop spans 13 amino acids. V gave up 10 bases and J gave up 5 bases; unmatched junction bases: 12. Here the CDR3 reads CAGAPERGHEQYF. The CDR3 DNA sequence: TGTGCCGGAGCTCCTGAGCGGGGCCACGAGCAGTACTTC. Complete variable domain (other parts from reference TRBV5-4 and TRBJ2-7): ETGVTQSPTHLIKTRGQQVTLRCSSQSGHNTVSWYQQALGQGPQFIFQYYREEENGRGNFPPRFSGLQFPNYSSELNVNALELDDSALYLCAGAPERGHEQYFGPGTRLTVT.

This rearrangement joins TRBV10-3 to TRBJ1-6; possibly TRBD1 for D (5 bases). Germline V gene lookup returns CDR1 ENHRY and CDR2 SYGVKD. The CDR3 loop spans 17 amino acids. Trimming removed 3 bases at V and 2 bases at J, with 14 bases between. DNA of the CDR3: TGTGCCATCAGTGACGGTGAGGGACTAACCTATAATTCACCCCTCCACTTT. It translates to CAISDGEGLTYNSPLHF.

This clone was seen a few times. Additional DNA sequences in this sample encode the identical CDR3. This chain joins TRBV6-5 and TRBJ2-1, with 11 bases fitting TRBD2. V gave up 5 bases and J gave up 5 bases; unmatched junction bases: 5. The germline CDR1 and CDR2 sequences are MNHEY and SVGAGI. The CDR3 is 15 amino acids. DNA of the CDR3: TGTGCCAGCAGTCTAGCGGGGGGCCCGAACAATGAGCAGTTCTTC. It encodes CASSLAGGPNNEQFF.

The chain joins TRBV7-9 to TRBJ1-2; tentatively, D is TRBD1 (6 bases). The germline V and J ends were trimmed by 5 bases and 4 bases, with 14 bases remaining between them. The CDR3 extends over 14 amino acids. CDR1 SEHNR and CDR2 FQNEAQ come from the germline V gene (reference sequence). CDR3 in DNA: TGTGCCAGCAGCCCGGGTGGGGGCCCCTATGGCTACACCTTC. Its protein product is CASSPGGGPYGYTF.

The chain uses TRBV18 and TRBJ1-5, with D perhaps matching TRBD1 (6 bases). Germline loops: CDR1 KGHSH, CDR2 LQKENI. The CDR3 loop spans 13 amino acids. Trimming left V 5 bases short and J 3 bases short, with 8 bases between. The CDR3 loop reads CASSGQINQPQHF. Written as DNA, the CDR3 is TGTGCCAGCTCAGGACAGATCAATCAGCCCCAGCATTTT.

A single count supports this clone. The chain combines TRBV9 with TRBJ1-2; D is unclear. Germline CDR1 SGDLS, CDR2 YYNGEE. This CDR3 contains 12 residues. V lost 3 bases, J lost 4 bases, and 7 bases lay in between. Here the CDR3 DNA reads TGTGCCAGCAGCGCGGCAGGCTATGGCTACACCTTC. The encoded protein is CASSAAGYGYTF.

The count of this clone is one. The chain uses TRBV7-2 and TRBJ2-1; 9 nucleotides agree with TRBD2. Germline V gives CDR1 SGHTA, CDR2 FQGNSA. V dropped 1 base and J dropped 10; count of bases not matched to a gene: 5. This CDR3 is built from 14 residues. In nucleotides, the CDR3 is TGTGCCAGCAGCTTAGAGGGACTAGCTGAGGAGCAGTTCTTC. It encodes CASSLEGLAEEQFF.

The CDR3 loop reads CASSRDITDTQYF. CDR3 nucleotide sequence: TGCGCCAGCAGCAGGGACATCACAGATACGCAGTATTTT. The chain joins TRBV5-1 to TRBJ2-3, with D possibly being TRBD1 (6 bases). CDR3 length: 13 residues. V shed 4 bases and J shed 2 bases, with 8 bases lying between them. Per the germline V gene, CDR1 is SGHRS and CDR2 is YFSETQ.

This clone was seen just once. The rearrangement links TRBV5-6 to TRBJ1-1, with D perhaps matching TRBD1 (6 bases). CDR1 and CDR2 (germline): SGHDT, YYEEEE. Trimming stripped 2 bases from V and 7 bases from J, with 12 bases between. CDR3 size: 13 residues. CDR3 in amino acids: CASSFDLQGEAFF. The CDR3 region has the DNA TGTGCCAGCAGCTTTGACTTACAGGGTGAAGCTTTCTTT.

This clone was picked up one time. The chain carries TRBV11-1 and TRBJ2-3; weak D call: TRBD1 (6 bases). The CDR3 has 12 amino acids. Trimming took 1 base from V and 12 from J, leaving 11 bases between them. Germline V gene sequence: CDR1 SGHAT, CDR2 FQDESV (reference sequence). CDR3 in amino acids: CASSLGDTPQYF. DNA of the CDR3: TGTGCCAGCAGCTTAGGGGACACCCCCCAGTATTTT.

CDR3 bases: TGTGCCATCAGTGGGACAGCGCCTAACGAGCAGTACTTC. The encoded protein is CAISGTAPNEQYF. This chain links TRBV10-3 with TRBJ2-7; D is possibly TRBD1 (6 bases). Germline CDR1 reads ENHRY; CDR2 reads SYGVKD. The CDR3 runs 13 residues. V gave up 4 bases and J gave up 5 bases, with 12 bases separating them.

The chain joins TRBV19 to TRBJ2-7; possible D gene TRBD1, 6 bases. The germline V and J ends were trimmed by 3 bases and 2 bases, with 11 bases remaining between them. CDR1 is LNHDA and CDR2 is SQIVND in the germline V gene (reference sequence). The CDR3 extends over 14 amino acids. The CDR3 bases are TGTGCCAGTAGTATGGGGGCAGGGGCCTACGAGCAGTACTTC. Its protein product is CASSMGAGAYEQYF.

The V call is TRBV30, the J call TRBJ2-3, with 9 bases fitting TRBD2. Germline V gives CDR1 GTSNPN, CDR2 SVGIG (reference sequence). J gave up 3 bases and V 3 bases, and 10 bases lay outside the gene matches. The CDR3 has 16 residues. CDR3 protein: CAWRGPLAGKTDTQYF. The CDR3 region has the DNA TGTGCCTGGAGGGGTCCCCTAGCGGGGAAAACAGATACGCAGTATTTT.

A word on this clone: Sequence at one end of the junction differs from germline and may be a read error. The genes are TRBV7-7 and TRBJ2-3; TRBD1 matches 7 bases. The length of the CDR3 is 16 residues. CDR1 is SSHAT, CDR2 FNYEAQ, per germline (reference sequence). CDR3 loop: CASSPKGGAFADTQYF. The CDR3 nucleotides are TGTGCTAGCAGCCCCAAAGGGGGCGCTTTTGCAGATACGCAGTATTTT.

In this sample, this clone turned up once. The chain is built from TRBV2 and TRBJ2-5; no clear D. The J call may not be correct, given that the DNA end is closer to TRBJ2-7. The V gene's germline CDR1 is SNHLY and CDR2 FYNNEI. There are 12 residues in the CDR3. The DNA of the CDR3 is TGTGCCAGCCTCACGGGTACCTACGAGCAGTACTTC. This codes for CASLTGTYEQYF.

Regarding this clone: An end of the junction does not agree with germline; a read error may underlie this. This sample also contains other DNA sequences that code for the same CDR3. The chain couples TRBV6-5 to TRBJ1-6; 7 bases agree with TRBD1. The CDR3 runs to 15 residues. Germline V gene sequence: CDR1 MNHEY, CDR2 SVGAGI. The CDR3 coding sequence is TGTGCCAGCAGGTTGACGGGACAGCTGAATTCCCCCCTCCACTTT. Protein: CASRLTGQLNSPLHF.

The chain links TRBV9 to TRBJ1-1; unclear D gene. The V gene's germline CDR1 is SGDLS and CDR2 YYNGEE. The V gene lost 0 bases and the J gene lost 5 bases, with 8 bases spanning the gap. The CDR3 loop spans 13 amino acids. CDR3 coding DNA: TGTGCCAGCAGCGTAGAGGTGCGGACTGAAGCTTTCTTT. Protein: CASSVEVRTEAFF.

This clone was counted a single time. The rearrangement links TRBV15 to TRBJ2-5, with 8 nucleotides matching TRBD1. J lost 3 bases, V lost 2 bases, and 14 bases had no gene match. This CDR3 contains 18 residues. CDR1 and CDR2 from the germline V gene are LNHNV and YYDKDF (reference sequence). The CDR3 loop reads CATSRSLTGVLRKETQYF. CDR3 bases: TGTGCCACCAGCAGATCCTTGACAGGGGTGTTAAGGAAAGAGACCCAGTACTTC.

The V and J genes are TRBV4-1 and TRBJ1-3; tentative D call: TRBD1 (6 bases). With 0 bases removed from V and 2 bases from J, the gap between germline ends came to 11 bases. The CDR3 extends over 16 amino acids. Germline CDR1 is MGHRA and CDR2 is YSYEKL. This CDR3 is CASSQDRGRTGNTIYF. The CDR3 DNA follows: TGCGCCAGCAGCCAAGACAGGGGCAGGACTGGAAACACCATATATTTT.